This is a list of T cell receptor beta chains from one sample in a study of graft-versus-host responses after intestinal transplantation. Produced via immunoSEQ multiplex PCR; TCRdb's table is partial and in-frame only. In the table there are 120,000 or so clones, 85% to 95% of which are singletons. These receptors' antigens are unknown. Sequencing used unstimulated CD8+ T cells sorted from spleen or lymph node cells, obtained before intestinal transplant. The receptors come from a human donor who received an intestinal transplant. The CDR3 runs from the conserved cysteine through the conserved F or W. D genes are given only for firm matches. Size tells how often a clone was seen (once, few, many) or the class of an expanded clone, and some rows leave it out.

v_call,j_call,clone_size,cdr3_length,d_call,cdr3_aa,cdr3_nt
TRBV30,TRBJ2-7,NA,14,NA,CAWSWDTKYYEQYF,TGTGCCTGGAGTTGGGACACTAAATATTACGAGCAGTACTTC
TRBV4-1,TRBJ1-4,few,16,TRBD1,CASSQEWTGRLEKLFF,TGCGCCAGCAGCCAAGAGTGGACAGGGCGCCTCGAAAAACTGTTTTTT
TRBV25-1,TRBJ2-7,NA,15,TRBD2,CASSDQRESLGGQYF,TGTGCCAGCAGTGACCAGCGGGAGAGCCTCGGAGGGCAGTACTTC
TRBV7-6,TRBJ2-1,NA,15,TRBD1,CASSLSQRQGNEQFF,TGTGCCAGCAGCTTATCCCAAAGACAGGGGAATGAGCAGTTCTTC
TRBV28,TRBJ2-7,once,14,TRBD2,CASSPGLAGVEQYF,TGTGCCAGCAGTCCGGGACTAGCGGGAGTAGAGCAGTACTTC
TRBV28,TRBJ2-5,once,16,NA,CASSRNRVLGPETQYF,TGTGCCAGCAGTCGGAACAGGGTGCTAGGCCCAGAGACCCAGTACTTC
TRBV9,TRBJ2-5,NA,13,NA,CASSVGDSKTQYF,TGTGCCAGCAGCGTAGGGGACTCTAAGACCCAGTACTTC
TRBV10-3,TRBJ1-3,NA,16,NA,CAISESGGGPGNTIYF,TGTGCCATCAGTGAGTCGGGGGGCGGCCCTGGAAACACCATATATTTT
TRBV7-8,TRBJ2-7,NA,16,TRBD2,CASSLDGGLASYEQYF,TGTGCCAGCAGCTTAGACGGGGGACTAGCGTCCTACGAGCAGTACTTC
TRBV15,TRBJ2-7,NA,15,TRBD1,CATSRGKTGSYEQYF,TGTGCCACCAGCAGGGGAAAGACAGGGTCCTACGAGCAGTACTTC
TRBV30,TRBJ2-1,once,15,NA,CAWTPSPRTGDEQFF,TGTGCCTGGACCCCGTCCCCCCGCACAGGCGATGAGCAGTTCTTC
TRBV12-2,TRBJ2-5,NA,17,NA,CASRLALAGAYRETQYF,TGTGCAAGTCGCTTAGCACTAGCGGGAGCATACCGGGAGACCCAGTACTTC
TRBV19,TRBJ1-1,NA,13,NA,CASSYGVNTEAFF,TGTGCCAGTAGCTACGGAGTGAACACTGAAGCTTTCTTT
TRBV27,TRBJ2-4,NA,11,NA,CASSFRNIQYF,TGTGCCAGCAGTTTCAGAAACATTCAGTACTTC
TRBV4-1,TRBJ2-5,NA,16,TRBD2,CASSQESGRLQETQYF,TGCGCCAGCAGCCAAGAAAGCGGGAGGCTCCAAGAGACCCAGTACTTC
TRBV10-2,TRBJ2-1,NA,15,TRBD2,CASSVTSGTYNEQFF,TGCGCCAGCAGTGTGACTAGCGGGACCTACAATGAGCAGTTCTTC
TRBV7-7,TRBJ2-7,NA,14,TRBD1,CASSLRQGAHEQYF,TGTGCTAGCAGCTTAAGACAGGGAGCCCACGAGCAGTACTTC
TRBV5-4,TRBJ1-1,NA,14,TRBD1,CASSVGQERTEAFF,TGTGCCAGCAGCGTGGGACAGGAACGCACTGAAGCTTTCTTT
TRBV19,TRBJ2-1,NA,14,TRBD1,CASSTTGGSNEQFF,TGTGCCAGTAGTACGACAGGGGGGTCTAATGAGCAGTTCTTC
TRBV14,TRBJ2-3,NA,16,TRBD1,CASSQGPGGPTDTQYF,TGTGCCAGCAGCCAAGGGCCAGGGGGCCCCACAGATACGCAGTATTTT
TRBV4-1,TRBJ2-7,NA,15,TRBD2,CASSRLAGSIYEQYF,TGCGCCAGCAGCCGACTAGCGGGTAGTATCTACGAGCAGTACTTC
TRBV2,TRBJ1-2,NA,13,TRBD1,CASNGAGGNGYTF,TGTGCCAGCAACGGGGCAGGGGGCAATGGCTACACCTTC
TRBV11-2,TRBJ2-3,NA,14,NA,CASSLTVRTDTQYF,TGTGCCAGCAGCTTAACAGTTCGCACAGATACGCAGTATTTT
TRBV5-1,TRBJ2-3,NA,16,TRBD1,CASSWGGQGLSDTQYF,TGCGCCAGCAGCTGGGGCGGACAGGGATTGTCAGATACGCAGTATTTT
TRBV27,TRBJ2-1,NA,16,NA,CASSSSGWPRVDEQFF,TGTGCCAGCAGCTCCTCGGGGTGGCCAAGAGTCGATGAGCAGTTCTTC
TRBV28,TRBJ2-5,NA,14,NA,CASSWHPYQETQYF,TGTGCCAGCAGTTGGCACCCGTACCAAGAGACCCAGTACTTC
TRBV30,TRBJ2-7,NA,17,NA,CAWSVRSGAGLTYEQYF,TGTGCCTGGAGTGTAAGGTCTGGGGCAGGGCTAACCTACGAGCAGTACTTC
TRBV30,TRBJ2-1,NA,15,TRBD2,CAWSLLAGGMNEQFF,TGTGCCTGGAGTCTCCTAGCGGGAGGAATGAATGAGCAGTTCTTC
TRBV19,TRBJ2-7,NA,14,TRBD2,CASSIEGGGYEQYF,TGTGCCAGTAGTATAGAGGGGGGGGGCTACGAGCAGTACTTC
TRBV11-2,TRBJ2-7,NA,15,NA,CASSHGPGGLYEQYF,TGTGCCAGCAGCCACGGTCCGGGGGGCCTCTACGAGCAGTACTTC
TRBV7-8,TRBJ1-5,NA,18,TRBD1,CASSLDPWTGGGNQPQHF,TGTGCCAGCAGCTTAGACCCTTGGACAGGGGGTGGCAATCAGCCCCAGCATTTT
TRBV28,TRBJ1-2,NA,13,TRBD1,CASRQTGNYGYTF,TGTGCCAGCAGACAGACAGGGAACTATGGCTACACCTTC
TRBV4-1,TRBJ2-3,NA,16,TRBD2,CASSQDGSGSSDTQYF,TGCGCCAGCAGCCAAGATGGTAGCGGGAGTTCAGATACGCAGTATTTT
TRBV19,TRBJ1-5,NA,13,NA,CASSKVENQPQHF,TGTGCCAGTAGTAAAGTGGAGAATCAGCCCCAGCATTTT
TRBV5-1,TRBJ2-7,NA,17,NA,CASSLGLGGLRAYEQYF,TGCGCCAGCAGCTTGGGACTCGGCGGCCTGAGGGCCTACGAGCAGTACTTC
TRBV27,TRBJ2-1,NA,13,NA,CASSQSVHNEQFF,TGTGCCAGCAGTCAAAGCGTCCACAATGAGCAGTTCTTC
TRBV7-9,TRBJ2-7,few,19,TRBD2,CASSLRTSGSAGGFYEQYF,TGTGCCAGCAGCCTCCGGACTAGCGGGAGCGCGGGGGGGTTCTACGAGCAGTACTTC
TRBV12-5,TRBJ2-1,NA,14,TRBD2,CASSTSGRDGEQFF,TGTGCTAGCAGTACTAGCGGGAGGGATGGTGAGCAGTTCTTC
TRBV27,TRBJ2-1,NA,15,NA,CASSLEGSSYNEQFF,TGTGCCAGCAGTTTGGAAGGTAGCTCCTACAATGAGCAGTTCTTC